This is a list of T cell receptor beta chains from one sample in a study of OX40 agonist ivuxolimab in advanced cancers. Generated by immunoSEQ multiplex PCR, the TCRdb table keeps only in-frame clones and is missing some. The table lists approximately 58,000 clones, less than 95% of them singletons. The sequencing used CD4+ or CD8+ T cells sorted from blood, collected in a trial of the OX40 agonist ivuxolimab. The receptors stem from an adult with an advanced solid tumor such as melanoma, head and neck, liver or kidney cancer. Both conserved end residues are part of each CDR3. Each record gives: V gene, D gene, clone size, J gene, CDR3 DNA, CDR3 protein. A D gene is named only where the DNA matches it firmly. Size values are once, few and many counts, or a class for expanded clones, and some rows have none.

TRBV19,-,-,TRBJ2-7,TGTGCCAGTAGCAGCCTTGTAACAGCCGCGGGACGGGAGCAGTACTTC,CASSSLVTAAGREQYF
TRBV6-5,TRBD2,-,TRBJ2-3,TGTGCCAGCAGTTCCTGGACTAGCGGGAGTACAGATACGCAGTATTTT,CASSSWTSGSTDTQYF
TRBV6-1,-,-,TRBJ2-3,TGTGCCATTGGCCAAGATACGCAGTATTTT,CAIGQDTQYF
TRBV5-6,TRBD1,-,TRBJ2-2,TGTGCCAGCAGCTACGGGACAGGGAACACCGGGGAGCTGTTTTTT,CASSYGTGNTGELFF
TRBV4-1,-,-,TRBJ1-1,TGCGCCAGCAGCCGAAATCCGAACACTGAAGCTTTCTTT,CASSRNPNTEAFF
TRBV7-9,-,once,TRBJ1-5,TGTGCCAGCAGCTTATGGAATCAGCCCCAGCATTTT,CASSLWNQPQHF
TRBV7-2,-,-,TRBJ2-7,TGTGCCAGCAGCCCTTTCAACCGGGACGCTTTCTCCTACGAGCAGTACTTC,CASSPFNRDAFSYEQYF
TRBV27,-,-,TRBJ2-7,TGTGCCAGCAGTTTTTTTCCTGGACAGTACTACGAGCAGTACTTC,CASSFFPGQYYEQYF
TRBV6-6,-,once,TRBJ2-7,TGTGCCAGCAGTTACTTAGCGGCCAATAGCGAGCAGTACTTC,CASSYLAANSEQYF
TRBV14,-,-,TRBJ2-2,TGTGCCAGCAGCCAAGCCGGCTACCGGGAGCTGTTTTTT,CASSQAGYRELFF
TRBV7-9,TRBD1,-,TRBJ2-3,TGTGCCAGCAGCTCCACGGGGACAGGGACTAGCACAGATACGCAGTATTTT,CASSSTGTGTSTDTQYF
TRBV7-9,-,-,TRBJ2-5,TGTGCCAGCAGTGTACCCGGACAGTGGGACGGGGAGACCCAGTACTTC,CASSVPGQWDGETQYF
TRBV7-8,-,-,TRBJ2-5,TGTGCCAGCAGCCTACCGACGGGTCGGGAGTTGAAGACCCAGTACTTC,CASSLPTGRELKTQYF
TRBV7-6,TRBD2,few,TRBJ2-5,TGTGCCAGCAGCCTTCTAGGGACTAGTCGGGAGACCCAGTACTTC,CASSLLGTSRETQYF
TRBV7-9,-,-,TRBJ2-1,TGTGCCAGCAGATCAGTCGCCTCCAACTACAATGAGCAGTTCTTC,CASRSVASNYNEQFF
TRBV29-1,-,-,TRBJ2-5,TGCAGCGTTGGCGGTCAAGAGACCCAGTACTTC,CSVGGQETQYF
TRBV7-6,-,-,TRBJ2-5,TGTGCCAGCAGCCGGCCCCTAGCGAAAGAGACCCAGTACTTC,CASSRPLAKETQYF
TRBV18,TRBD2,-,TRBJ2-2,TGTGCCAGCTCACTGGGACTAGCGGGAAGGAACACCGGGGAGCTGTTTTTT,CASSLGLAGRNTGELFF
TRBV2,TRBD1,-,TRBJ1-5,TGTGCCAGCAGACTTACTTACGGACAGGGCCCAAGCAATCAGCCCCAGCATTTT,CASRLTYGQGPSNQPQHF
TRBV28,TRBD2,-,TRBJ2-5,TGTGCCAGCAGTTTATGGACTAGCGGGAGGGCCCAAGAGACCCAGTACTTC,CASSLWTSGRAQETQYF
TRBV10-2,-,once,TRBJ2-2,TGCGCCAGCAGCACGCCTGGACAGAACACCGGGGAGCTGTTTTTT,CASSTPGQNTGELFF
TRBV14,-,-,TRBJ1-2,TGTGCCAGCAGCCACGTACTCCGGGACCGCACCCATTATGGCTACACCTTC,CASSHVLRDRTHYGYTF
TRBV5-1,-,-,TRBJ2-7,TGCGCCAGCAGGCAGGATAGGTACGAGCAGTACTTC,CASRQDRYEQYF
TRBV5-6,-,-,TRBJ1-3,TGTGCCAGCAGCTTGGGCAACTCTGGAAACACCATATATTTT,CASSLGNSGNTIYF
TRBV27,-,-,TRBJ2-7,TGTGCCAGCAGTTCCGGGAACTCCCACGAGCAGTACTTC,CASSSGNSHEQYF
TRBV6-4,TRBD2,-,TRBJ2-3,TGTGCCAGCAGTGACGAAGCGGGAGTGGCAGATACGCAGTATTTT,CASSDEAGVADTQYF
TRBV6-1,-,-,TRBJ1-5,TGTGCCAGCGAGGTCGGCAGACCCAATCAGCCCCAGCATTTT,CASEVGRPNQPQHF
TRBV6-4,-,-,TRBJ2-1,TGTGCCAGCAGTGACTCGGACAACAATGAGCAGTTCTTC,CASSDSDNNEQFF
TRBV4-2,TRBD2,-,TRBJ2-2,TGTGCCAGCAGCCCGGAGGCTAGCGGGATCCTCGGGAACACCGGGGAGCTGTTTTTT,CASSPEASGILGNTGELFF
TRBV5-6,TRBD2,-,TRBJ2-1,TGTGCCAGCAGCTGGGGGACTAGCGGGAGTTACAATGAGCAGTTCTTC,CASSWGTSGSYNEQFF
TRBV19,-,-,TRBJ2-7,TGTGCCAGTAGTTGGGACGACTCCTACGAGCAGTACTTC,CASSWDDSYEQYF
TRBV7-2,-,-,TRBJ2-1,TGTGCCAGCAGCTTTGGCGGGTACTCCTACAATGAGCAGTTCTTC,CASSFGGYSYNEQFF
TRBV7-7,-,once,TRBJ2-7,TGTGCCAGCAGCTTAGGGCGGACCTACGAGCAGTACTTC,CASSLGRTYEQYF
TRBV29-1,TRBD1,-,TRBJ1-1,TGCAGCGTTACAGCTCCGGGTTTCGGGGACAGGTACACTGAAGCTTTCTTT,CSVTAPGFGDRYTEAFF
TRBV28,TRBD1,-,TRBJ2-1,TGTGCCAGCAGTTTCGGGACAGGTTCCTACAATGAGCAGTTCTTC,CASSFGTGSYNEQFF
TRBV5-1,-,-,TRBJ2-2,TGCGCCAGCAGGTACACCGGGGAGCTGTTTTTT,CASRYTGELFF
TRBV10-1,-,-,TRBJ2-5,TGCGCCAGCAGTTCATCCGAGGAAGAGACCCAGTACTTC,CASSSSEEETQYF
TRBV4-3,-,-,TRBJ2-3,TGCGCCAGCAGCCAAGATCGGGCCAGCACAGATACGCAGTATTTT,CASSQDRASTDTQYF
TRBV10-1,-,-,TRBJ2-1,TGCGCCAGCAGTGTTGACCCTGCCTACAATGAGCAGTTCTTC,CASSVDPAYNEQFF
TRBV4-1,-,-,TRBJ2-7,TGCGCCAGCAGCCATCGAACAGGGAATACCCTCTACGAGCAGTACTTC,CASSHRTGNTLYEQYF